This T cell receptor beta chain was obtained from a study of cytomegalovirus exposure and HLA in healthy donors. PCR employed 60 Vbeta and 13 Jbeta primers. In the authors' methods: Among the unique TCR beta chains that a later analysis counted, about 81 million in all, about 11 million were shared. TCRdb's copy holds only in-frame clones and misses some; the assay was immunoSEQ multiplex PCR. For V, J and clone size, that table is used; D and trimming come from the DNA. The sample includes tens of thousands of clones, about 76% of them seen just once. This CDR3 has 15 amino acids. The V end was cut by 2 bases, the J end by 4 bases, with 12 bases between. The germline gives CDR1 MNHNS, CDR2 SASEGT. Study findings and constraints: The study recorded some 160 TCR beta chains that were cytomegalovirus-associated. A missense variant in DCLRE1C was later tied to TCR beta V- and J-gene trimming.

Regarding this clone: Antigen unknown.

This chain joins TRBV6-1 and TRBJ1-5; D perhaps matches TRBD1 (6 bases). This TCR derives from a man aged 45-60 years in good health and CMV-seronegative. Sequenced input: PBMCs. As DNA, the CDR3 is TGTGCCAGCAGTGAATGGGGGCACGGAAATCAGCCCCAGCATTTT. Its protein is CASSEWGHGNQPQHF.